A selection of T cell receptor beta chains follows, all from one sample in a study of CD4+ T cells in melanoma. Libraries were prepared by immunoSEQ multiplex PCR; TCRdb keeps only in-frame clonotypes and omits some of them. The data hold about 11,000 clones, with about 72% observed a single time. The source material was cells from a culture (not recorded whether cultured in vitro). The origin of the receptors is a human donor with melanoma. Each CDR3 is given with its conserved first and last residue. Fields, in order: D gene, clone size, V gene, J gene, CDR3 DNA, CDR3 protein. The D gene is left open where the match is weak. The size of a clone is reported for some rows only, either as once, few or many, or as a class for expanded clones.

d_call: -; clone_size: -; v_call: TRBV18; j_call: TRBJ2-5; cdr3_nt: TGTGCCAGCTCACCACGGTCTTCAGGGGCGGAGACCCAGTACTTC; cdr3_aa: CASSPRSSGAETQYF
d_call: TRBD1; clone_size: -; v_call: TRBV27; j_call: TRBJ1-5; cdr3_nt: TGTGCCAGCAGTTTATCGAAGGGACAGGGGCAGCCCCAGCATTTT; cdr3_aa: CASSLSKGQGQPQHF
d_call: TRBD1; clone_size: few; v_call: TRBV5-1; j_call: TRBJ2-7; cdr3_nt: TGCGCCAGCAGCTTGGAAGGGACAGGGAGGGGCGAGCAGTACTTC; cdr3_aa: CASSLEGTGRGEQYF
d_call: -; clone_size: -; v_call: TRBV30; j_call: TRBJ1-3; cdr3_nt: TGTGCCTGGACCGAGGGAGGGTTGGGCTCTGGAAACACCATATATTTT; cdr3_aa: CAWTEGGLGSGNTIYF
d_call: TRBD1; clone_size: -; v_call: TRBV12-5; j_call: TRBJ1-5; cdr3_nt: TGTGCTAGTGGCTGGGACAGGGACTATAGCAATCAGCCCCAGCATTTT; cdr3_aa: CASGWDRDYSNQPQHF
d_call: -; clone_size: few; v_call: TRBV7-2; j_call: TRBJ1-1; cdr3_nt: TGTGCCAGCAGCTTAGTTGGGAGCACTGAAGCTTTCTTT; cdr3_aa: CASSLVGSTEAFF
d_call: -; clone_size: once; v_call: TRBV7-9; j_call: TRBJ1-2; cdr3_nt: TGTGCCAGCAGAAAGTCCGTACGGGGAGACTATGGCTACACCTTC; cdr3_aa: CASRKSVRGDYGYTF
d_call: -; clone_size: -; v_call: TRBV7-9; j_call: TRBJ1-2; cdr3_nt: TGTGCCAGCAGCTTACGAAACTATGGCTACACCTTC; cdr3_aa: CASSLRNYGYTF
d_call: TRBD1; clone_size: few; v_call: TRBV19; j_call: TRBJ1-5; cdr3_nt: TGTGCCAGTAGTATCTACGGGACAGGGCGACTCCAGCCCCAGCATTTT; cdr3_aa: CASSIYGTGRLQPQHF
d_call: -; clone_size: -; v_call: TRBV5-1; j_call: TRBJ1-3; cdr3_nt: TGCGCCAGCAGGGAGGGAACTGGAAACACCATATATTTT; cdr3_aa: CASREGTGNTIYF
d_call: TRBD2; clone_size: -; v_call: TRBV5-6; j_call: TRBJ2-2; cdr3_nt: TGTGCCAGCAGCTTGGACAGGCTAGCGGGAAACACCGGGGAGCTGTTTTTT; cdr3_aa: CASSLDRLAGNTGELFF
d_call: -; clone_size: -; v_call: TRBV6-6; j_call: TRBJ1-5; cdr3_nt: TGTGCCAGCAGTTACAGCCGGGATCAGCCCCAGCATTTT; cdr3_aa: CASSYSRDQPQHF
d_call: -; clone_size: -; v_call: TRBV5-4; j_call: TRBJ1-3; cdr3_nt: TGTGCCAGCAGCTTCTCTGGAAACACCATATATTTT; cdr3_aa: CASSFSGNTIYF
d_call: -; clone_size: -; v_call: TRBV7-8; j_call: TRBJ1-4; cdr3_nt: TGTGCCAGCAGCTTATTCTTCGCGGGGGCCACTAATGAAAAACTGTTTTTT; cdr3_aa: CASSLFFAGATNEKLFF
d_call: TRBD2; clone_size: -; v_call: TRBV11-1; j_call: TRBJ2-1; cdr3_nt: TGTGCCAGCAGCTCTGATAGCGGGGGGCACTACAATGAGCAGTTCTTC; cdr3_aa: CASSSDSGGHYNEQFF
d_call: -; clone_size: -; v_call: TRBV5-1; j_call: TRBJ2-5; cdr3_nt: TGCGCCAGCAGCCTGATAGGGGTCCAAGAGACCCAGTACTTC; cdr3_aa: CASSLIGVQETQYF
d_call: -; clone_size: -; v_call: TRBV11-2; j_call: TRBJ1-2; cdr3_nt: TGTGCCAGCAGCGTGGGGCACGGCTACACCTTC; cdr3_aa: CASSVGHGYTF
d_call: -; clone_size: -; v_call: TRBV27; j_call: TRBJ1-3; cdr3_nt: TGTGCCAGCAAGTTTGCAGCAGGAAACACCATATATTTT; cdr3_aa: CASKFAAGNTIYF
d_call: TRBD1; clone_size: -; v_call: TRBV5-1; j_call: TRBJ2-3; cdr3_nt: TGCGCCAGCAGCGCTAGGGGGCCTGATACGCAGTATTTT; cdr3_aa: CASSARGPDTQYF
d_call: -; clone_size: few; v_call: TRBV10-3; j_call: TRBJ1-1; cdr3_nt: TGTGCCATCAGTGAGCATGGGGGGAACACTGAAGCTTTCTTT; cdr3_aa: CAISEHGGNTEAFF
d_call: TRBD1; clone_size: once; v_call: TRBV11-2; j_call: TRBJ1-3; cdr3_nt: TGTGCCAGCAGTCGACAGGGGAGGGGAAACACCATATATTTT; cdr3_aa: CASSRQGRGNTIYF
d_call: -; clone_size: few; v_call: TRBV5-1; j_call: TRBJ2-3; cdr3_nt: TGCGCCAGCAGCAAAGACGGGGACCCCACAGATACGCAGTATTTT; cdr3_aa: CASSKDGDPTDTQYF
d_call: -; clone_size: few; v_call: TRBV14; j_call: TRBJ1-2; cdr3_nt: TGTGCCAGCAGCCCGACAATGCGTGATGGCTACACCTTC; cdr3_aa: CASSPTMRDGYTF
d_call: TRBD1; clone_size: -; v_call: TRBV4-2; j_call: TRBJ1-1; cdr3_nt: TGTGCCAGCAGCCTAGACAGGGCTGGGGGCACTGAAGCTTTCTTT; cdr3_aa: CASSLDRAGGTEAFF
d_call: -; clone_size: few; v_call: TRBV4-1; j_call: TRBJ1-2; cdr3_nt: TGCGCCAGCCCCCGAGGCTACACCTTC; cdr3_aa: CASPRGYTF
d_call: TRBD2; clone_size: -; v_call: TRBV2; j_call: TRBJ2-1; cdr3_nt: TGTGCCAGCAGCCGGACTAGCGGGGATGTTGAGCAGTTCTTC; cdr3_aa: CASSRTSGDVEQFF